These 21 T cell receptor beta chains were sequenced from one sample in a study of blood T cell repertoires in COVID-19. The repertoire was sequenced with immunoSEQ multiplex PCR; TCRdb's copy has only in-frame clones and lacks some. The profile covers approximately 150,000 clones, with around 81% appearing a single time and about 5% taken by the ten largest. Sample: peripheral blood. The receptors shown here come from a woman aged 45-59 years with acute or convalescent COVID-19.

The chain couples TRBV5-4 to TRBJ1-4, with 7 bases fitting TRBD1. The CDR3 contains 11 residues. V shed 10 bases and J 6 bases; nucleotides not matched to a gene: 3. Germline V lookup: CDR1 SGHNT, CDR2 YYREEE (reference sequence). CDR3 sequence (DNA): TGTGCCGGGGGGACAGATGAAAAACTGTTTTTT. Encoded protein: CAGGTDEKLFF.

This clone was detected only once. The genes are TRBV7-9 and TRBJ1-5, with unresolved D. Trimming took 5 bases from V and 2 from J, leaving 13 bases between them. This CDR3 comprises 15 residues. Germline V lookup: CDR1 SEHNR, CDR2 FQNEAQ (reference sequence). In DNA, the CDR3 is TGTGCCAGCAGCCAGAGCGGCGCGGGCAATCAGCCCCAGCATTTT. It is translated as CASSQSGAGNQPQHF.

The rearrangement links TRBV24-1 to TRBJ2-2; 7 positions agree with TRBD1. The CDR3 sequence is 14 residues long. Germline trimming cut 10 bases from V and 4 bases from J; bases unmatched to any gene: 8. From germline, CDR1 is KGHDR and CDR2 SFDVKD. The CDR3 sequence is CATLGGDITGELFF. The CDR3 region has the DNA TGTGCCACGTTAGGGGGCGATATCACCGGGGAGCTGTTTTTT.

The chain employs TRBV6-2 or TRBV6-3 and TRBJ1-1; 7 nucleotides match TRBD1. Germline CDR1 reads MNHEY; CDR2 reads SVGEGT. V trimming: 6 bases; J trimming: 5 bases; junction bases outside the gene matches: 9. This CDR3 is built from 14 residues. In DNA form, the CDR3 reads TGTGCCAGCAGCCTAATAACAGGGGAGACTGAAGCTTTCTTT. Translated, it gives CASSLITGETEAFF.

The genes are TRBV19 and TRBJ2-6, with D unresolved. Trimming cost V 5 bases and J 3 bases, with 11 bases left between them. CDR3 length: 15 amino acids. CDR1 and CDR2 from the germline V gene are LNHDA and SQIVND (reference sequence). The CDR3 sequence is CASSQRYSGANVLTF. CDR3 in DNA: TGTGCCAGTAGTCAACGGTACAGTGGGGCCAACGTCCTGACTTTC.

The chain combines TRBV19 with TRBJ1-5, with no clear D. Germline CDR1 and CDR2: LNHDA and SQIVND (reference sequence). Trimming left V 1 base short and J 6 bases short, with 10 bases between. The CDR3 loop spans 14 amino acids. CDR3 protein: CASSIAGEPQPQHF. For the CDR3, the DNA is TGTGCCAGTAGTATAGCAGGTGAACCTCAGCCCCAGCATTTT.

CDR3 bases: TGTGCCAGCTCACTGACAGGAGGCAGTGATTCACCCCTCCACTTT. Its protein product is CASSLTGGSDSPLHF. V is TRBV18 and J is TRBJ1-6; a weak D match, TRBD1 (6 bases). The V end was cut by 4 bases, the J end by 8 bases, with 15 bases between. CDR1 KGHSH and CDR2 LQKENI come from the germline V gene. This CDR3 spans 15 amino acids.

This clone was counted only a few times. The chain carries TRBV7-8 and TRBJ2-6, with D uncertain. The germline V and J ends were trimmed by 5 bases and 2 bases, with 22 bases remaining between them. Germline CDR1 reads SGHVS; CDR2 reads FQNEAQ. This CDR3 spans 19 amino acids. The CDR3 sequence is CASSPSRRGIVPGANVLTF. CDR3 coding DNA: TGTGCCAGCAGCCCCAGTCGCAGAGGAATAGTCCCTGGGGCCAACGTCCTGACTTTC.

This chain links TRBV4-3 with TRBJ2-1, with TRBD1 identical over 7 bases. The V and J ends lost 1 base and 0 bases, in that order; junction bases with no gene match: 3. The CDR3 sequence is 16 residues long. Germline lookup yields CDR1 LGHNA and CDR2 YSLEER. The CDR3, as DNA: TGCGCCAGCAGCCAAGGGGACAGTAGCTCCTACAATGAGCAGTTCTTC. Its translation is CASSQGDSSSYNEQFF.

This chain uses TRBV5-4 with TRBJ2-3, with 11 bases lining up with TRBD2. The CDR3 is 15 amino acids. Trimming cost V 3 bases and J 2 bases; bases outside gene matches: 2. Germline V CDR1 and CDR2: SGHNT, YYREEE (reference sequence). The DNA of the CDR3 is TGTGCCAGCAGCTCACTAGCGGGGGACACAGATACGCAGTATTTT. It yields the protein CASSSLAGDTDTQYF.

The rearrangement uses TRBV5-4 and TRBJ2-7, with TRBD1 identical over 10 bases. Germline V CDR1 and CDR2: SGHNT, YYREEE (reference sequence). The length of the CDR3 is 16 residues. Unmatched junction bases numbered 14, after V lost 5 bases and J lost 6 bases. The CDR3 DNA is TGTGCCAGCAGGAAGATAGCCGGGACAGGGGTGTTCGAGCAGTACTTC. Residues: CASRKIAGTGVFEQYF.

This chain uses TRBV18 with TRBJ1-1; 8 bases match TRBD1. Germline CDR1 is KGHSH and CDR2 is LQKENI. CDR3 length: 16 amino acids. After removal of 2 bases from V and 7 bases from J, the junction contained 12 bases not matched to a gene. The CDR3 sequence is CASSPLTGATSGEAFF. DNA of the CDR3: TGTGCCAGCTCACCATTGACAGGGGCGACATCCGGTGAAGCTTTCTTT.

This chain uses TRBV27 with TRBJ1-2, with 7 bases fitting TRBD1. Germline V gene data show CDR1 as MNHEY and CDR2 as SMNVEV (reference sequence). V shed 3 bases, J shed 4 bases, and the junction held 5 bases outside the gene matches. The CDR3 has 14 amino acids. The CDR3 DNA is TGTGCCAGCAGTTTCGACAGGGCTCCCTATGGCTACACCTTC. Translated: CASSFDRAPYGYTF.

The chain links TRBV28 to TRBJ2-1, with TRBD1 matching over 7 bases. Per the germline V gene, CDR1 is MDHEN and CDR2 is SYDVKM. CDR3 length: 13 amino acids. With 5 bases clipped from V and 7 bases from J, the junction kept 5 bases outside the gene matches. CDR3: CASSRIRGNEQFF. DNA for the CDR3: TGTGCCAGCAGTCGTATCAGGGGGAATGAGCAGTTCTTC.

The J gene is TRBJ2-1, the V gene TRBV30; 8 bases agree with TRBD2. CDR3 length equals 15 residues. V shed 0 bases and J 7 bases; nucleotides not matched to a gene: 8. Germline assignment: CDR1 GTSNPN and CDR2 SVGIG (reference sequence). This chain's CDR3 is CAWSVAGGGWNEQFF. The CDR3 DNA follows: TGTGCCTGGAGTGTAGCCGGGGGGGGGTGGAATGAGCAGTTCTTC.

The CDR3 DNA reads as TGTGCCATCGGTCAGGACTACGCCAATGAGCAGTTCTTC. Its translation is CAIGQDYANEQFF. The rearrangement links TRBV7-2 to TRBJ2-1, with D perhaps TRBD2 (6 bases). CDR3 size: 13 residues. The V end was cut by 10 bases, the J end by 6 bases, with 16 bases between. From germline, CDR1 is SGHTA and CDR2 FQGNSA.

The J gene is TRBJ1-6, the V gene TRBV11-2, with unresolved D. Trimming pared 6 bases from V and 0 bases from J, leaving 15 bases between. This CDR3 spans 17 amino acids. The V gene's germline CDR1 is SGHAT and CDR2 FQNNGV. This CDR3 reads CASRIGIGSSYNSPLHF. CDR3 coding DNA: TGTGCCAGCAGGATCGGAATCGGGAGCTCCTATAATTCACCCCTCCACTTT. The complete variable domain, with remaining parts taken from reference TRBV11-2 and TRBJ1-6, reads EAGVAQSPRYKIIEKRQSVAFWCNPISGHATLYWYQQILGQGPKLLIQFQNNGVVDDSQLPKDRFSAERLKGVDSTLKIQPAKLEDSAVYLCASRIGIGSSYNSPLHFGNGTRLTVT.

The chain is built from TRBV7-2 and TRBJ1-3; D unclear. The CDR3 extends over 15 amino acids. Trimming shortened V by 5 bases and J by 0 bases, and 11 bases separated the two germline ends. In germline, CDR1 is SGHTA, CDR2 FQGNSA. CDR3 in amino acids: CASSLDGSSGNTIYF. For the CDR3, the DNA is TGTGCCAGCAGCCTAGACGGGAGCTCTGGAAACACCATATATTTT.

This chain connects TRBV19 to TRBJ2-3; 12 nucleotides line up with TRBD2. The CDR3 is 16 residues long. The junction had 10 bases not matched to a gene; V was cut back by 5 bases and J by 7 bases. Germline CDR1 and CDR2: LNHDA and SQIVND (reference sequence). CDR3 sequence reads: CASSLSLAGGPYTQYF. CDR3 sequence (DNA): TGTGCCAGTAGTCTCTCCCTAGCGGGGGGGCCATATACGCAGTATTTT.

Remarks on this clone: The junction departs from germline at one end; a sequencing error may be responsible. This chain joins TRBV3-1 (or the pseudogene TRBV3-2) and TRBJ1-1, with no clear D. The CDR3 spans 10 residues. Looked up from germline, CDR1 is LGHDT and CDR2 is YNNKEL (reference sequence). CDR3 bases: TGTGCCAGCAGCCCGACGCAGGTGGGTTTT. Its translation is CASSPTQVGF.

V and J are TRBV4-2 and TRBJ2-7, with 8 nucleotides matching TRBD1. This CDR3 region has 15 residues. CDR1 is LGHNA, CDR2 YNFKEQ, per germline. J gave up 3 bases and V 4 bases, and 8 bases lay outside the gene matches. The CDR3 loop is CASSLDTTGGYEQYF. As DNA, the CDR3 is TGTGCCAGCAGCCTAGATACAACAGGGGGCTACGAGCAGTACTTC.